This note documents a single T cell receptor (beta chain) sequence. This specimen belongs to a study of blood T cell repertoires in COVID-19. Study-wide background: COVID-19 samples from acute and convalescent phases originated in the United States, Italy and Spain. The analysed material was cDNA or gDNA that came from T cells, B-cell-depleted T cells, or PBMCs.

Per the study methods: By means of reference gene primer amplification, nucleated cell counts were estimated. The protocol was immunoSEQ multiplex PCR, while the TCRdb copy is restricted to in-frame clones and leaves out a portion. V, J and clone size are those of that table, while D and trimming were read from the DNA. The sample has 30,000 to 45,000 clones, approximately 84% seen once. Sequencing was performed on peripheral blood. The receptor was derived from an elderly man with active or convalescent COVID-19.

CDR3 nucleotides: TGTGCCAGCAGTTACGAGGACTCCTTAGGTCTCGATGAGCAGTTCTTC. It specifies CASSYEDSLGLDEQFF. This sequence joins TRBV6-2 or TRBV6-3 and TRBJ2-1; D is perhaps TRBD2 (5 bases). The CDR3 totals 16 residues. CDR1 and CDR2 (germline): MNHEY, SVGEGT. Trimming stripped 2 bases from V and 8 bases from J, with 19 bases between.